The 14 T cell receptor beta chains below come from one sample, sequenced in a study of blood T cell repertoires in COVID-19. Method: immunoSEQ multiplex PCR; TCRdb's copy keeps in-frame clones and lacks some. The table shows around 310,000 clones, with approximately 92% occurring only once. The source material was peripheral blood. These receptors were obtained from a woman in her twenties or thirties with COVID-19, enrolled during active disease.

This chain connects TRBV7-9 to TRBJ2-2; 7 bases fit TRBD1. CDR3 length: 16 amino acids. V trimming: 5 bases; J trimming: 2 bases; junction bases outside the gene matches: 8. Germline V CDR1 and CDR2: SEHNR, FQNEAQ (reference sequence). DNA of the CDR3: TGTGCCAGCAGCGTAACCGGGACAGCCAACACCGGGGAGCTGTTTTTT. Residues: CASSVTGTANTGELFF.

The chain is built from TRBV9 and TRBJ1-1, with TRBD1 identical over 9 bases. V lost 4 bases and J lost 4; bases outside the gene matches: 5. The length of the CDR3 is 14 residues. The germline V gene encodes CDR1 SGDLS and CDR2 YYNGEE. CDR3 in amino acids: CASSLQGAGTEAFF. The CDR3 DNA is TGTGCCAGCAGCTTACAGGGGGCAGGCACTGAAGCTTTCTTT.

The genes are TRBV9 and TRBJ1-3; a possible D gene is TRBD1 (6 bases). The germline gives CDR1 SGDLS, CDR2 YYNGEE. CDR3 length: 17 amino acids. The germline V and J ends were trimmed by 0 bases and 4 bases, with 17 bases remaining between them. CDR3 in amino acids: CASSVDRQGLWGNTIYF. Here the CDR3 DNA reads TGTGCCAGCAGCGTAGATCGGCAGGGGTTATGGGGAAACACCATATATTTT.

This clone appeared a few times. This rearrangement joins TRBV2 to TRBJ1-2; 7 positions match TRBD1. The CDR3 loop spans 14 amino acids. V lost 4 bases, J lost 12 bases, and 14 bases stayed unmatched. CDR1 SNHLY and CDR2 FYNNEI come from the germline V gene. The CDR3 here is CASSGGTDLPVDTF. The CDR3 region has the DNA TGTGCCAGCAGTGGAGGGACAGACCTTCCCGTCGACACCTTC.

CDR3 region: CASSYPVGRFGTEAFF. CDR3 DNA: TGCGCCAGCAGTTACCCGGTGGGCAGGTTCGGTACTGAAGCTTTCTTT. The rearrangement joins TRBV4-1 to TRBJ1-1; D not resolved. The CDR3 has 16 amino acids. V was pared by 6 bases and J by 5 bases, with 22 bases between. The germline V gene encodes CDR1 MGHRA and CDR2 YSYEKL.

This clone was counted a single time. J is TRBJ2-3 and V is TRBV6-1; D is perhaps TRBD2 (5 bases). V was trimmed by 7 bases and J by 3 bases, leaving 11 bases between them. CDR3 length equals 13 residues. Germline V gives CDR1 MNHNS, CDR2 SASEGT. The DNA for the CDR3 is TGTGCCAGCAACCAGAGGGAAACAGATACGCAGTATTTT. Translating it yields CASNQRETDTQYF.

The chain employs TRBV6-5 and TRBJ1-2; TRBD1 matches at 8 bases. V lost 8 bases to trimming and J lost 3 bases; unmatched junction nucleotides: 11. This CDR3 comprises 15 residues. Per the germline V gene, CDR1 is MNHEY and CDR2 is SVGAGI. CDR3 amino acids: CASSGPDRGDYGYTF. The CDR3 nucleotides are TGTGCCAGCTCCGGGCCCGACAGGGGTGACTATGGCTACACCTTC.

The rearrangement uses TRBV11-2 and TRBJ2-4; D possibly corresponds to TRBD2 (5 bases). V lost 6 bases to trimming and J lost 3 bases, with 21 bases between them. Germline values: CDR1 SGHAT, CDR2 FQNNGV. The CDR3 sequence is 17 residues long. The CDR3 is CASSFYPQLDIKNIQYF. For the CDR3, the DNA is TGTGCCAGCAGTTTTTATCCACAACTAGATATCAAAAACATTCAGTACTTC.

This clone came up once. The chain joins TRBV3-1 (or the pseudogene TRBV3-2) to TRBJ1-4; a possible D gene is TRBD1 (5 bases). The CDR3 extends over 14 amino acids. V lost 8 bases to trimming and J lost 1 base, with 11 bases between them. Per germline, CDR1 LGHDT and CDR2 YNNKEL (reference sequence). The CDR3 bases are TGTGCCAGCTCTAACAGGAGAACTAATGAAAAACTGTTTTTT. Translated, it gives CASSNRRTNEKLFF.

This clone was observed once. The rearrangement links TRBV6-2 or TRBV6-3 to TRBJ1-6; D is unresolved. V lost 0 bases and J 11 bases, leaving 8 bases between the germline ends. The germline CDR1 and CDR2 sequences are MNHEY and SVGEGT. This CDR3 spans 13 amino acids. Here the CDR3 DNA reads TGTGCCAGCAGTTACTCGGGCGCAGCACCCCTCCACTTT. Protein: CASSYSGAAPLHF.

In this sample, this clone turned up a few times. The rearrangement joins TRBV4-1 to TRBJ1-2; weak D call: TRBD1 (5 bases). V was shortened by 0 bases and J by 1 base, with 9 bases between the two germline ends. This CDR3 is built from 15 residues. The germline gives CDR1 MGHRA, CDR2 YSYEKL. The CDR3 nucleotides read TGCGCCAGCAGCCAAGAAACAGGCCATAACTATGGCTACACCTTC. This sequence encodes CASSQETGHNYGYTF.

The chain uses TRBV7-9 and TRBJ2-7, with 14 bases fitting TRBD2. The V and J ends lost 1 base and 7 bases, in that order; junction bases with no gene match: 6. This CDR3 has 16 residues. The V gene's germline CDR1 is SEHNR and CDR2 FQNEAQ (reference sequence). The CDR3 DNA follows: TGTGCCAGCAGCTTAGGATCGGGACTAGCGGGAGTTGAGCAGTACTTC. The encoded protein is CASSLGSGLAGVEQYF.

The chain carries TRBV7-3 and TRBJ2-1, with 8 bases aligning to TRBD2. With 1 base clipped from V and 7 bases from J, the junction kept 3 bases outside the gene matches. The CDR3 sequence is 14 residues long. The germline gives CDR1 SGHTA, CDR2 FQGTGA. CDR3 nucleotides: TGTGCCAGCAGCTTAAGCGCTAGCGGGAATGAGCAGTTCTTC. Translated, it gives CASSLSASGNEQFF.

With respect to this clone: Other DNA sequences in this specimen translate into the identical CDR3. The CDR3 protein is CASSIDRGTEAFF. In nucleotides, the CDR3 is TGTGCCAGTAGTATAGATCGGGGGACTGAAGCTTTCTTT. The chain joins TRBV19 to TRBJ1-1; the D gene is possibly TRBD1 (5 bases). Germline values: CDR1 LNHDA, CDR2 SQIVND (reference sequence). Trimming removed 0 bases at V and 5 bases at J, with 7 bases between. This CDR3 is 13 amino acids long.